The clone carrying this T cell receptor beta chain was seen a few times. No antigen is known for it. The data originate from a study of T cells after yellow fever vaccination. CDR1 is SGHDN and CDR2 is FVKESK in the germline V gene. This CDR3 contains 15 residues. The ends lost 4 bases at V and 8 bases at J; junction bases unmatched: 7. General study points: There was a small share of clonotypes that showed up in both the CD4 and CD8 compartments. Most primary-vaccination clones recurred post-booster (roughly 96% CD4, over 70% CD8). Sorted repertoires could include abundant contaminating clonotypes from bulk cells.

As TCR cDNA was made by 5'RACE template switching, a universal primer site and UMIs were added. A single record per CDR3 protein comes from TCRdb applying MiXCR to the 5' RACE reads. This sample has about 340,000 distinct CDR3 sequences, with almost 4% found just once. The specimen comprised PBMCs, sampled 5 days after the yellow fever booster vaccination. The TCR comes from a man aged 18 to 30 who received the YFV17D yellow fever vaccine. The chain employs TRBV14 and TRBJ2-1; TRBD2 agrees at 11 bases. The CDR3 sequence is CASSLTSGVLDEQFF. DNA of the CDR3: TGTGCCAGCAGCCTGACTAGCGGGGTTCTCGATGAGCAGTTCTTC.